This T cell receptor (beta chain) was recovered during a study of blood T cell repertoires in COVID-19. As for the study in general: The United States, Italy and Spain were the sources of the acute and convalescent COVID-19 samples. Sample material is recorded as cDNA or gDNA derived from T cells, B-cell-depleted T cells, or PBMCs.

TCRdb's table, derived via immunoSEQ multiplex PCR, lists solely in-frame clones and lacks some. The sample gives a few hundred thousand clones, roughly 90% of which show up once; under 1.2% is in the top ten. Germline CDR1 is MDHEN and CDR2 is SYDVKM. V shed 2 bases and J shed 9 bases, with 5 bases lying between them. This CDR3 comprises 12 residues. Exposed study participants had met a COVID-19 case within 2 weeks before entry. Source material: PBMCs or T cells enriched from blood (not recorded which). V usage is TRBV28 and J usage is TRBJ1-6, with D uncertain. The sequence derives from a woman in her twenties or thirties who had been exposed to COVID-19. CDR3 sequence: CASSLRGSPLHF. In DNA form, the CDR3 reads TGTGCCAGCAGTTTACGCGGTTCACCCCTCCACTTT.